The clone carrying this T cell receptor (delta chain) was seen a handful of times. Its matching antigen is unknown. Extracted RNA was reverse transcribed into cDNA. CDR3 amplicons came from multiplex PCR with pooled V-gene forward and constant-region reverse primers. TCRdb redid clone calling on the multiplex PCR reads using CATT. Of about 58,000 delta-chain clones in the sample, about 15% were seen once. The CDR3 has 17 amino acids. With 1 base removed from V and 0 bases from J, the gap between germline ends came to 15 bases. Per germline, CDR1 TSWWSYY and CDR2 QGS. These data are taken from a study of Vδ1+ human thymocytes. The study, taken as a whole, reports: Bulk repertoire data may be misinterpreted because of unexpected Vdelta2 sequences. About 20% of thymic delta-chain sequences were Vdelta2, with few Vdelta3, unlike blood Vdelta1+ controls. Highly polyclonal TRG and TRD repertoires with Gaussian CDR3 length distributions appeared in thymus.

After alphabeta T cell depletion, CD3+ Vdelta1+ Vdelta2- thymocytes were sorted. Sorted Vdelta1+ thymocytes were roughly 96% to 99.6% pure. V is TRDV1 and J is TRDJ1, with D possibly being TRDD3 (5 bases). Sequencing was carried out using Vdelta1+ gamma-delta thymocytes from the thymus. The subset was: FACS-sorted CD3+ TCRalphabeta- TCRVdelta1+ TCRVdelta2- thymocytes. The receptor was isolated from a girl less than two years old who had congenital heart surgery. This CDR3 reads CALGEPLGMRYTDKLIF. In nucleotides, the CDR3 is TGTGCTCTTGGGGAACCCCTCGGGATGCGGTACACCGATAAACTCATCTTT.